This TCR beta chain was identified in a study of CD8+CD57+ T cells in acquired aplastic anemia. Across the whole study: The DNA of sorted CD4+ and CD8+ cells averaged 3.2 ug. Healthy donor CD4+ cell samples had a mean of about 10 million reads. Study results and caveats: Researchers report that approximately 28 CD8+ CDR3 sequences appeared in both patients and controls. Patients and controls were not found to differ significantly in CD8+ Simpson's diversity.

In the case of this clonotype: Its specificity is not known. The germline gene is not matched at one end of the junction; a read error may be the cause.

Germline V lookup: CDR1 SGHTA, CDR2 FQGNSA. This CDR3 has 13 amino acids. Profiling that covered TCR beta VDJ and CDR3 relied on genomic DNA as its template. From the reads, TCRdb called clonotypes with MiXCR, one entry per CDR3 protein. The sample records approximately 200,000 distinct CDR3 sequences, approximately 49% being singletons. This chain joins TRBV7-2 and TRBJ2-1; D uncertain. Input material: sorted CD4+, CD8+, or CD8+CD57+ T cells (not recorded which) from PBMCs. The sequence was collected from a human donor in good health, serving as a control. Written as DNA, the CDR3 is TGTGCCAGCAGCGTAGCTCCCCAGCATGAGCAGTTCTTC. This sequence encodes CASSVAPQHEQFF.